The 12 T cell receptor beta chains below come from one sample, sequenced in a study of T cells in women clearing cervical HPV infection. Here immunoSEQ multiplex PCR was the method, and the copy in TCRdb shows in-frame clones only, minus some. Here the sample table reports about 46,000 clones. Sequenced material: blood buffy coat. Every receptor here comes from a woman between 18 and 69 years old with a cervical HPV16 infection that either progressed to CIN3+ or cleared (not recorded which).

The chain's CDR3 is CASNPTGTNSPLHF. CDR3 DNA, as far as it was read: TGTGCCAGTAACCCGACAGGGACTAATTCACCC. The chain recombines TRBV19 with TRBJ1-6; TRBD1 agrees at 7 bases. The missing CDR3 end, 3 residues past where the read stops, is filled in from the germline J gene. In germline, CDR1 is LNHDA, CDR2 SQIVND (reference sequence). V lost 7 bases, J lost 6 bases, and 6 bases stayed unmatched. The CDR3 covers 14 residues.

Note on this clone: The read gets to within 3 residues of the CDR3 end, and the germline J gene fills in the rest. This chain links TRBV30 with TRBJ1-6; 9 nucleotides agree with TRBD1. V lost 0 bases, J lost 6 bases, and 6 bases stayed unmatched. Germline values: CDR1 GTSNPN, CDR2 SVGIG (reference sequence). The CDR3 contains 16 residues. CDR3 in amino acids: CAWSVDRGGRNSPLHF. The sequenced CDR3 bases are TGTGCCTGGAGTGTCGACAGGGGGGGACGTAATTCACCC.

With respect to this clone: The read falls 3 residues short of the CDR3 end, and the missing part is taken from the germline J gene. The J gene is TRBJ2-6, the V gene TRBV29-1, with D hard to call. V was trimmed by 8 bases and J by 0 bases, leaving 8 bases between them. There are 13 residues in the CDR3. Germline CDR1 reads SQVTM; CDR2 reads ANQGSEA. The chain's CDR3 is CSFQSSGANVLTF. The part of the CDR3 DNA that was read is TGCAGCTTTCAGAGCTCTGGGGCCAACGTC.

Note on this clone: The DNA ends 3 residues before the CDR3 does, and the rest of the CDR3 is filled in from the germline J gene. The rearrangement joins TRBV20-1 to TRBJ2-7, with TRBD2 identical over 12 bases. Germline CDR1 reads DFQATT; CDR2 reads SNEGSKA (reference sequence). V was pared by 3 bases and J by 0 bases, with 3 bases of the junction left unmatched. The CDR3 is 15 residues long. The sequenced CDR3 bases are TGCAGTGCTAGCGGGACTAGCGGGTTCTCCTACGAG. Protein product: CSASGTSGFSYE. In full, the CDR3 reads CSASGTSGFSYEQYF.

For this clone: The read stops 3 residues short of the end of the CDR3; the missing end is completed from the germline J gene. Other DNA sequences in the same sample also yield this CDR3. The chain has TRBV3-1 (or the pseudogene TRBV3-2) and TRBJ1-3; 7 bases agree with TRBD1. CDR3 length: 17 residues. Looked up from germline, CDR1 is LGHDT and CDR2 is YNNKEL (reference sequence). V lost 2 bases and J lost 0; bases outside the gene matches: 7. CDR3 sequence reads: CASSQSNRGLSGNTIYF. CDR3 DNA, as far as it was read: TGTGCCAGCAGCCAATCTAACAGGGGACTCTCTGGAAACACC.

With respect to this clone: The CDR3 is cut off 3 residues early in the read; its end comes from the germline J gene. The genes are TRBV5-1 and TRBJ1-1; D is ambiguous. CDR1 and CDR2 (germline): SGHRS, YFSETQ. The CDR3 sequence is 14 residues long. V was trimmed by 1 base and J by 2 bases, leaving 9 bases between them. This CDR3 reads CASSLRQANTEAFF. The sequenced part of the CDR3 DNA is TGCGCCAGCAGCTTGCGCCAGGCTAACACTGAA.

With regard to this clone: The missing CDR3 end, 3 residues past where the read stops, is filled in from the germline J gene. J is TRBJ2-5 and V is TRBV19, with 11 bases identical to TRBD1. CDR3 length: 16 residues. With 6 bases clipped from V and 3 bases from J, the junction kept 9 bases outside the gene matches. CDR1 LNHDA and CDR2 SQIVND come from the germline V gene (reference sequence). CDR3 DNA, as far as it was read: TGTGCCAGTAGGAGGACAGGGGGCGATTTTGAAGAGACC. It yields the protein CASRRTGGDFEET. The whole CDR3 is CASRRTGGDFEETQYF.

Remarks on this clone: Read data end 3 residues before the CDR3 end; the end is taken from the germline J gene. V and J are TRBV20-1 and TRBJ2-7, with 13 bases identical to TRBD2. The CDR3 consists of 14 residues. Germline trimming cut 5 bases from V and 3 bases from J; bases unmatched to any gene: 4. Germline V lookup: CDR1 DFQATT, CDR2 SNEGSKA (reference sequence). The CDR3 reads CSAPGLAGVYEQYF. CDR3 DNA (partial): TGCAGTGCTCCAGGACTAGCGGGGGTCTACGAG.

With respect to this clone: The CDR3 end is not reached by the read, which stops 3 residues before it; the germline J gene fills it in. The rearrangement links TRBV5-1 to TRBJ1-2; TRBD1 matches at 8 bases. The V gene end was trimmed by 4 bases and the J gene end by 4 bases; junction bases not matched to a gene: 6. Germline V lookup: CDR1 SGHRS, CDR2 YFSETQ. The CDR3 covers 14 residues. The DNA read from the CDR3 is TGCGCCAGCAGCCCGGGGACAGGAGGCTATGGC. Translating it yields CASSPGTGGYG. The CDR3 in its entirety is CASSPGTGGYGYTF.

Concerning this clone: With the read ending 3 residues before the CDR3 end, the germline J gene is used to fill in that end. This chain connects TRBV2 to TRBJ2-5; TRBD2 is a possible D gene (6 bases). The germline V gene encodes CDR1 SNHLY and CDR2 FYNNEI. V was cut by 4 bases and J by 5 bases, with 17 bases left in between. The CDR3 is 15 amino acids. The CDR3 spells CASSAPGLLTETQYF. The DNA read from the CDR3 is TGTGCCAGCAGTGCCCCGGGACTCCTAACTGAGACC.

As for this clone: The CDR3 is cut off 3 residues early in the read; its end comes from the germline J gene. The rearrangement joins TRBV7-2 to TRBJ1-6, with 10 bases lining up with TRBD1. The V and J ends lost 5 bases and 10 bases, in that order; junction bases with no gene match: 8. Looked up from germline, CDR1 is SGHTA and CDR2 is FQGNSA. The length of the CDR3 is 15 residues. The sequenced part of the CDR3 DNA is TGTGCCAGCAGCGTTCAGACAGGGGGCGGGTCACCC. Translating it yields CASSVQTGGGSP. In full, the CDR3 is CASSVQTGGGSPLHF.

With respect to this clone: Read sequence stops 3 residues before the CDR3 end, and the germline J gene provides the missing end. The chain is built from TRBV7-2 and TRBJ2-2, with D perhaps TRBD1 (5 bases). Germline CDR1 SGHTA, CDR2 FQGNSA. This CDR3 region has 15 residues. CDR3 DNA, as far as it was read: TGTGCCAGCAGCTCTACTGCCTCTGGGGCCAACGTG. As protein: CASSSTASGANV. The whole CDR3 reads CASSSTASGANVLFF.